This T cell receptor (beta chain) was sequenced in a study of blood T cell repertoires in COVID-19. Study-level information: Specimens from acute and convalescent COVID-19 originated in the United States, Italy and Spain.

Assay: immunoSEQ multiplex PCR; the TCRdb copy retains only in-frame clones and omits some. The sample shows over 150,000 clones, under 80% of them seen only once. This clone occurred once. This CDR3 spans 15 amino acids. J was trimmed by 3 bases and V by 9 bases; bases with no gene match: 1. Germline V gene data show CDR1 as KGHDR and CDR2 as SFDVKD. The source of this sequence is a man in his 70s with acute or convalescent COVID-19. V and J are TRBV24-1 and TRBJ2-1; 16 bases agree with TRBD2. Sequencing input: peripheral blood. The CDR3 reads CATGTSGRVYNEQFF. The DNA of the CDR3 is TGTGCCACCGGGACTAGCGGGAGGGTCTACAATGAGCAGTTCTTC.